These T cell receptor beta chains were read from a single sample in a study of blood T cell repertoires in COVID-19. Libraries were prepared by immunoSEQ multiplex PCR; TCRdb keeps only in-frame clonotypes and omits some of them. The sample holds under 300,000 clones, around 87% seen once. Material: PBMCs or T cells enriched from blood (not recorded which). These receptors were taken from a woman aged 25 to 39 with acute COVID-19. The CDR3 runs from the conserved cysteine through the conserved F or W.

j_gene | len | v_gene | CDR3aa
TRBJ2-2 | 15 | TRBV24-1 | CATSGGGRNTGELFF
TRBJ2-7 | 16 | TRBV7-2 | CASSLEETELYYEQYF
TRBJ1-2 | 15 | TRBV6-5 | CASSPRGGQRNGYTF
TRBJ2-7 | 15 | TRBV5-5 | CASSERTGNSYEQYF
TRBJ1-3 | 16 | TRBV5-5 | CASSLYGRGSGNTIYF
TRBJ2-1 | 15 | TRBV10-3 | CAISASGRANNEQFF
TRBJ2-5 | 15 | TRBV2 | CASSETPPVEETQYF
TRBJ2-2 | 14 | TRBV2 | CASSEMRVPGELFF
TRBJ1-1 | 14 | TRBV24-1 | CATSDPGPTIEAFF
TRBJ1-5 | 15 | TRBV7-9 | CASSSTGVVNQPQHF
TRBJ2-5 | 15 | TRBV2 | CASRAISGGYETQYF
TRBJ2-3 | 13 | TRBV7-9 | CASSLSGDDTQYF
TRBJ2-5 | 17 | TRBV7-9 | CASSLGRGGAVQETQYF
TRBJ1-5 | 16 | TRBV19 | CASSIPRGNSNQPQHF
TRBJ1-5 | 18 | TRBV1 | CTSSQDYGTGGSNQPQHF
TRBJ1-5 | 16 | TRBV19 | CASSERTTGENQSQHF
TRBJ1-5 | 12 | TRBV19 | CASTSGGQPQHF
TRBJ1-5 | 15 | TRBV7-2 | CASSLVGRVGQPQHF
TRBJ2-7 | 15 | TRBV27 | CAPRTGGAERYEQYF
TRBJ2-3 | 8 | TRBV5-1 | CGQDTQYF
TRBJ2-1 | 14 | TRBV6-2/TRBV6-3 | CASSYSGVVHEQFF
TRBJ2-2 | 13 | TRBV10-1 | CASSETGNGELFF
TRBJ2-6 | 13 | TRBV2 | CASSVSGANVLTF
TRBJ1-2 | 14 | TRBV5-4 | CASTMGRELGGYTF
TRBJ1-1 | 14 | TRBV19 | CASSKQGGGTEAFF
TRBJ2-3 | 16 | TRBV9 | CASSPRTSAGTDTQYF
TRBJ1-5 | 14 | TRBV3-1/TRBV3-2 | CASSHWRTAKPQHF
TRBJ1-1 | 17 | TRBV28 | CASSLVSPGIRDTEAFF
TRBJ1-1 | 14 | TRBV15 | CATSRLGGYTEAFF
TRBJ1-5 | 15 | TRBV12-5 | CASGLWQGANQPQHF
TRBJ1-2 | 14 | TRBV2 | CASSESSIRVGYTF
TRBJ2-3 | 15 | TRBV5-1 | CASSPDIGPTDTQYF
TRBJ2-7 | 12 | TRBV6-5 | CASRAVVYEQYF
TRBJ2-7 | 14 | TRBV3-1/TRBV3-2 | CASSQVPDSYEQYF
TRBJ2-2 | 15 | TRBV6-5 | CASSRQGVNTGELFF
TRBJ2-3 | 16 | TRBV7-6 | CASSPLGGMGADTQYF
TRBJ2-3 | 17 | TRBV19 | CASSMRPPGLRTDTQYF
TRBJ2-1 | 14 | TRBV4-1 | CASSQVRLDNEQFF
TRBJ2-1 | 14 | TRBV6-6 | CAIEGLAGTGEQFF
TRBJ2-2 | 15 | TRBV10-3 | CAIKAERGVSGELFF
TRBJ1-3 | 15 | TRBV5-4 | CASSSDRAAGNTIYF
TRBJ1-4 | 19 | TRBV12-2 | CASRLKGLFGDNWYEKLFF
TRBJ1-1 | 14 | TRBV11-3 | CASSLASVHTEAFF
TRBJ2-7 | 14 | TRBV28 | CASSSGIVGYEQYF
TRBJ1-2 | 13 | TRBV12-3/TRBV12-4 | CASTDRINYGYTF
TRBJ2-7 | 15 | TRBV19 | CASTPGVGGQYEQYF
TRBJ1-1 | 14 | TRBV7-2 | CASSLAQGATEAFF
TRBJ1-3 | 13 | TRBV18 | CASSPGAENTIYF
TRBJ1-2 | 13 | TRBV25-1 | CASGQGVGHGYTF
TRBJ1-5 | 15 | TRBV7-9 | CASSSSGVSNQPQHF
TRBJ2-1 | 14 | TRBV5-4 | CASLTSATSHEQFF
TRBJ1-1 | 16 | TRBV5-1 | CASSLEDRSMNTEAFF
TRBJ1-2 | 14 | TRBV28 | CASSTSTGGHPYTF
TRBJ1-5 | 15 | TRBV2 | CASSGGRGIGQPQHF
TRBJ1-5 | 18 | TRBV29-1 | CSVEDLGSARGPNQPQHF
TRBJ2-7 | 15 | TRBV27 | CASSSLAGGLNEQYF
TRBJ2-1 | 18 | TRBV11-2 | CASSSLVRASGRRGEQFF
TRBJ2-7 | 15 | TRBV11-3 | CASSQGFGVGYEQYF
TRBJ1-3 | 18 | TRBV7-8 | CASSLATAQTFSGNTIYF